This T cell receptor beta chain was identified during a study of T-cell memory formation after mild COVID-19. TCRdb fed the 5' RACE reads into MiXCR, producing one record per CDR3 protein. The sample carries about 300,000 distinct CDR3 sequences, 15% to 20% recorded once. CDR3 length equals 12 residues. The germline CDR1 and CDR2 sequences are SGHTA and FQGNSA. V lost 2 bases, J lost 6 bases, and 8 bases lay in between. The chain carries TRBV7-2 and TRBJ2-7, with D possibly being TRBD1 (5 bases). This TCR was recovered from a man aged 18 to 30 who had mild COVID-19 (a few samples of this study predate the infection). Cell type and time point are not known. The specimen sequenced was PBMCs or a T cell subset sorted from them (not recorded which). This CDR3 reads CASSLMGLEQYF. CDR3 coding DNA: TGTGCCAGCAGCTTAATGGGGCTCGAGCAGTACTTC.